Described below is a single T cell receptor beta chain sequence and its context. What it recognizes is unknown. This entry belongs to a study of cytomegalovirus exposure and HLA in healthy donors. Study findings and constraints: The availability of immune exposure information extended only to CMV serostatus. Generally TCR sequences proved uncommon, though certain public TCRs appeared in numerous donors.

The PCR had 60 Vbeta and 13 Jbeta primers. Per the study methods: Later analysis identified roughly 84 million unique TCR beta chains, about 10 million shared. Clones were read by immunoSEQ multiplex PCR, and TCRdb kept only the in-frame ones, dropping some. V, J and clone size were drawn from that table, and D and trimming were deduced from the DNA. The sample table sets out approximately 120,000 clones. V shed 5 bases, J shed 0 bases, and the junction held 8 bases outside the gene matches. Germline V gene data show CDR1 as SGHAT and CDR2 as FQNNGV. The CDR3 spans 17 residues. Source material: PBMCs. This sequence originates from a man aged 25 to 40 in good health and CMV-seronegative. The chain is built from TRBV11-2 and TRBJ2-1; 9 bases match TRBD2. CDR3 coding DNA: TGTGCCAGCAGCCAAACCAGACTAGCGGACTCCTACAATGAGCAGTTCTTC. This encodes CASSQTRLADSYNEQFF.